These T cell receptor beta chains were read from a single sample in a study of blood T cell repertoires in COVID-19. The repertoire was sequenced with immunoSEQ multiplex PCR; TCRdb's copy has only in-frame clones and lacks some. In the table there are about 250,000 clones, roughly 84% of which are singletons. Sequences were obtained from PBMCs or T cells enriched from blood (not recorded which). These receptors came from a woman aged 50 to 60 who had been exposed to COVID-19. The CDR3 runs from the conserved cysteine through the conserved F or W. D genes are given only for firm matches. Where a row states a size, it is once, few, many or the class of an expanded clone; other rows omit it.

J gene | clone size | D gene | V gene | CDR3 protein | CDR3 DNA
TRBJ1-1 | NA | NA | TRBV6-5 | CASSFQGGSTEAFF | TGTGCCAGCAGTTTTCAAGGGGGATCGACTGAAGCTTTCTTT
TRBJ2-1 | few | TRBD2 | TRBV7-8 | CASSLSSGGYFNEQFF | TGTGCCAGCAGCTTATCTAGCGGGGGGTATTTCAATGAGCAGTTCTTC
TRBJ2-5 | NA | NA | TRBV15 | CATSKEQGSQETQYF | TGTGCCACCAGCAAAGAACAGGGAAGCCAAGAGACCCAGTACTTC
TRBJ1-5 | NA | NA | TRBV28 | CASSLAGGPQHF | TGTGCCAGCAGTTTGGCGGGAGGTCCCCAGCATTTT
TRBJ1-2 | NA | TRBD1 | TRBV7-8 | CASSRGGSLYGYTF | TGTGCCAGCAGCCGAGGGGGCTCCCTGTATGGCTACACCTTC
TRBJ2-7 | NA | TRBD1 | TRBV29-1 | CSGWTGGIYEQYF | TGCAGCGGTTGGACAGGGGGCATCTACGAGCAGTACTTC
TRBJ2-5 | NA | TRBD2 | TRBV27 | CASSLYRGLAGGPETQYF | TGTGCCAGCAGTTTATATAGGGGACTAGCGGGGGGGCCAGAGACCCAGTACTTC
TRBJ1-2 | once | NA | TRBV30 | CAWSPRGTGYTF | TGTGCCTGGAGTCCCCGGGGTACCGGCTACACCTTC
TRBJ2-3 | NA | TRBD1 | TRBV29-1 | CSVVGTGNTDTQYF | TGCAGCGTTGTAGGGACAGGGAACACAGATACGCAGTATTTT
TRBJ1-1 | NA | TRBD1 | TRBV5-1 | CASSLQGAGETEAFF | TGCGCCAGCAGCTTGCAGGGGGCGGGGGAGACTGAAGCTTTCTTT
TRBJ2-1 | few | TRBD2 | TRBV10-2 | CASSASGSSHEQFF | TGCGCCAGCAGTGCTAGCGGCAGTTCCCATGAGCAGTTCTTC
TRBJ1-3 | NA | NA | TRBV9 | CASSPGISSGNTIYF | TGTGCCAGCAGCCCCGGGATTAGCTCTGGAAACACCATATATTTT
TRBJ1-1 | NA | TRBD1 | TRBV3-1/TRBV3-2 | CASSQDAQAGGDREAFF | TGTGCCAGCAGCCAAGATGCTCAGGCAGGGGGCGACAGGGAAGCTTTCTTT
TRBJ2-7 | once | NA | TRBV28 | CASTFAQGPIYEQYF | TGTGCCAGCACCTTTGCTCAGGGGCCGATCTACGAGCAGTACTTC
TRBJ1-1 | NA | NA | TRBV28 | CASSGEGGGEAFF | TGTGCCAGCAGTGGAGAGGGCGGGGGTGAAGCTTTCTTT
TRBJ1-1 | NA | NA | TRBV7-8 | CASSSPGQKGAMNTEAFF | TGTGCCAGCAGCTCACCGGGCCAAAAAGGGGCTATGAACACTGAAGCTTTCTTT
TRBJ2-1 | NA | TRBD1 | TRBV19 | CASSKTGGATNEQFF | TGTGCCAGTAGTAAGACAGGGGGCGCAACCAATGAGCAGTTCTTC
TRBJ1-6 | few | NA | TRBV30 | CAWSVRGTAFRPLHF | TGTGCCTGGAGTGTACGGGGGACCGCCTTTAGGCCCCTCCACTTT
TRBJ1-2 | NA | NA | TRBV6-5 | CASSYTSAGENYGYTF | TGTGCCAGCAGTTACACTTCCGCAGGGGAGAACTATGGCTACACCTTC
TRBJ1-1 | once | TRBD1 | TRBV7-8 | CASSSLQGATEAFF | TGTGCCAGCAGCTCCCTACAGGGGGCCACTGAAGCTTTCTTT
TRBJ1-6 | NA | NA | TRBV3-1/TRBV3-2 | CASSRESGDSPLHF | TGTGCCAGCAGCCGAGAAAGTGGAGATTCACCCCTCCACTTT
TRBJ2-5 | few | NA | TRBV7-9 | CASSRSTVVETQYF | TGTGCCAGCAGCCGGTCTACCGTCGTGGAGACCCAGTACTTC
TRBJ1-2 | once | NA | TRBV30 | CAWSGLGAGGYGYTF | TGTGCCTGGAGTGGGTTGGGGGCAGGAGGCTATGGCTACACCTTC
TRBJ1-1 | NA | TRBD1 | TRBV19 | CASSPGQGYGDDTEAFF | TGTGCCAGTAGTCCGGGACAGGGGTACGGAGACGACACTGAAGCTTTCTTT
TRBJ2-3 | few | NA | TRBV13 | CASSKLTGIDTQYF | TGTGCCAGCAGCAAGCTGACGGGGATTGATACGCAGTATTTT
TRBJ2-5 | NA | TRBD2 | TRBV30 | CAWSRSGGPSGETQYF | TGTGCCTGGAGTCGAAGCGGGGGCCCTTCCGGGGAGACCCAGTACTTC
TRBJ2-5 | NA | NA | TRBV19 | CASSISGEETQYF | TGTGCCAGTAGTATCTCGGGGGAAGAGACCCAGTACTTC
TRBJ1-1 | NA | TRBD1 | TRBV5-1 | CASSLGTGVRTEAFF | TGCGCCAGCAGCTTGGGGACAGGGGTCAGGACTGAAGCTTTCTTT
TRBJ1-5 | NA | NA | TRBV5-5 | CARRGGSNQPQHF | TGTGCCAGAAGGGGGGGTAGCAATCAGCCCCAGCATTTT
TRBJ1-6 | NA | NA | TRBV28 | CASSLGGGGYYSPLHF | TGTGCCAGCAGTTTAGGCGGGGGAGGTTACTATTCACCCCTCCACTTT
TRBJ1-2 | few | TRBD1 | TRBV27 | CASQGQGVYGYTF | TGTGCCAGCCAAGGACAGGGGGTCTATGGCTACACCTTC
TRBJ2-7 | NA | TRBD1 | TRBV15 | CATSINRQGSNEQYF | TGTGCCACCAGCATTAACAGACAGGGCTCGAACGAGCAGTACTTC
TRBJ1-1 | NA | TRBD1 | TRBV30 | CAWSKRTGRNTEAFF | TGTGCCTGGAGTAAAAGGACAGGGAGAAACACTGAAGCTTTCTTT
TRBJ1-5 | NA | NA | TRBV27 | CASSPRRGYSNQPQHF | TGTGCCAGCAGTCCGAGGAGAGGGTATAGCAATCAGCCCCAGCATTTT
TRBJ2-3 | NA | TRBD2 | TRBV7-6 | CASSSRGGADTQYF | TGTGCCAGCAGCTCTCGCGGGGGAGCAGATACGCAGTATTTT
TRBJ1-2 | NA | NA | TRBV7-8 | CASSLGGENYGYTF | TGTGCCAGCAGCTTAGGGGGGGAAAACTATGGCTACACCTTC
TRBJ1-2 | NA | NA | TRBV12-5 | CASGTSQVSATYGYTF | TGTGCTAGTGGCACATCTCAGGTTTCTGCTACTTATGGCTACACCTTC
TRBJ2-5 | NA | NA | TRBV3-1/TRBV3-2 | CASSHALTGRTETQYF | TGTGCCAGCAGCCATGCCCTGACAGGGAGGACGGAGACCCAGTACTTC
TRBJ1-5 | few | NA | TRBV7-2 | CASSPRVGPNQPQHF | TGTGCCAGCAGCCCTAGAGTAGGTCCCAATCAGCCCCAGCATTTT
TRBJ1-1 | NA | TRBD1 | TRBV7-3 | CASSSDRGTEAFF | TGTGCCAGCAGCTCTGACAGGGGTACTGAAGCTTTCTTT
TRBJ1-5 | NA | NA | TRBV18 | CASSPVGGGSNQPQHF | TGTGCCAGCTCACCGGTCGGAGGAGGTAGCAATCAGCCCCAGCATTTT
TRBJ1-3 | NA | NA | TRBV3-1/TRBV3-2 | CASSPAGGPGNTIYF | TGTGCCAGCAGCCCAGCGGGGGGGCCAGGAAACACCATATATTTT
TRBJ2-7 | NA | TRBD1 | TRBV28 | CASSLLGQAKEQYF | TGTGCCAGCAGTTTGCTGGGACAGGCGAAAGAGCAGTACTTC
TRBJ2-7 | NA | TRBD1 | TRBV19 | CASSGPGQGAYEQYF | TGTGCCAGTAGTGGCCCGGGACAGGGGGCCTACGAGCAGTACTTC
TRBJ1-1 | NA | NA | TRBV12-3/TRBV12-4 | CASSLNTLGIAFF | TGTGCCAGCAGCCTTAATACCCTAGGCATCGCTTTCTTT
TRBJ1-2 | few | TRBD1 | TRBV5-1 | CASSLGQGLGGYTF | TGCGCCAGCAGCTTGGGACAGGGACTTGGCGGCTACACCTTC
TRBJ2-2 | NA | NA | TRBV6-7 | CASRGDRDKNTGELFF | TGTGCCAGCAGGGGGGACCGGGACAAGAACACCGGGGAGCTGTTTTTT
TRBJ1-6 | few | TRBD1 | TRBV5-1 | CASSLAETGIGSPLHF | TGCGCCAGCAGCTTGGCTGAGACAGGGATTGGTTCACCCCTCCACTTT
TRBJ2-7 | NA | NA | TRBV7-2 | CASSRGLPSYEQYF | TGTGCCAGCAGCAGGGGACTCCCTTCCTACGAGCAGTACTTC
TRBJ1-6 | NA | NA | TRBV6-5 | CASSRQVYSPLHF | TGTGCCAGCAGTCGACAGGTTTACTCACCCCTCCACTTT
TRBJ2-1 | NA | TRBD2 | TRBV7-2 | CASSLSRGDYNEQFF | TGTGCCAGCAGCTTAAGTCGGGGGGACTACAATGAGCAGTTCTTC
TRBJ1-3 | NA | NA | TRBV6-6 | CASSSLNERANTIYF | TGTGCCAGCAGTTCCCTGAACGAGAGGGCAAACACCATATATTTT
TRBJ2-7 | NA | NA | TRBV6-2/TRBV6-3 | CASSYGLYEGSREQYF | TGTGCCAGCAGTTATGGGTTATACGAGGGCTCGAGGGAGCAGTACTTC
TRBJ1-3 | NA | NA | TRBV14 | CASSQGQRNTIYF | TGTGCCAGCAGCCAAGGCCAGAGAAACACCATATATTTT
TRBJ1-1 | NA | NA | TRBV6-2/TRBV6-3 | CASSYPRFEAFF | TGTGCCAGCAGTTACCCGAGATTTGAAGCTTTCTTT
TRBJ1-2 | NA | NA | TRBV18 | CASSPANRDTSYGYTF | TGTGCCAGCTCACCGGCTAACCGGGACACTTCCTATGGCTACACCTTC
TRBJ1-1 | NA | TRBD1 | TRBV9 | CASSYGQGNTEAFF | TGTGCCAGCAGCTATGGACAGGGGAACACTGAAGCTTTCTTT
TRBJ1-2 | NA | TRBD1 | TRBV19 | CASSIALTGGNYGYTF | TGTGCCAGTAGTATCGCCCTGACAGGGGGAAACTATGGCTACACCTTC
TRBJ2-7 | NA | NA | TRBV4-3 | CASSHAAGLGEQYF | TGCGCCAGCAGCCATGCAGCGGGTCTGGGGGAGCAGTACTTC
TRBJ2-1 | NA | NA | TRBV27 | CASSLFGNEQFF | TGTGCCAGCAGTTTATTCGGCAATGAGCAGTTCTTC